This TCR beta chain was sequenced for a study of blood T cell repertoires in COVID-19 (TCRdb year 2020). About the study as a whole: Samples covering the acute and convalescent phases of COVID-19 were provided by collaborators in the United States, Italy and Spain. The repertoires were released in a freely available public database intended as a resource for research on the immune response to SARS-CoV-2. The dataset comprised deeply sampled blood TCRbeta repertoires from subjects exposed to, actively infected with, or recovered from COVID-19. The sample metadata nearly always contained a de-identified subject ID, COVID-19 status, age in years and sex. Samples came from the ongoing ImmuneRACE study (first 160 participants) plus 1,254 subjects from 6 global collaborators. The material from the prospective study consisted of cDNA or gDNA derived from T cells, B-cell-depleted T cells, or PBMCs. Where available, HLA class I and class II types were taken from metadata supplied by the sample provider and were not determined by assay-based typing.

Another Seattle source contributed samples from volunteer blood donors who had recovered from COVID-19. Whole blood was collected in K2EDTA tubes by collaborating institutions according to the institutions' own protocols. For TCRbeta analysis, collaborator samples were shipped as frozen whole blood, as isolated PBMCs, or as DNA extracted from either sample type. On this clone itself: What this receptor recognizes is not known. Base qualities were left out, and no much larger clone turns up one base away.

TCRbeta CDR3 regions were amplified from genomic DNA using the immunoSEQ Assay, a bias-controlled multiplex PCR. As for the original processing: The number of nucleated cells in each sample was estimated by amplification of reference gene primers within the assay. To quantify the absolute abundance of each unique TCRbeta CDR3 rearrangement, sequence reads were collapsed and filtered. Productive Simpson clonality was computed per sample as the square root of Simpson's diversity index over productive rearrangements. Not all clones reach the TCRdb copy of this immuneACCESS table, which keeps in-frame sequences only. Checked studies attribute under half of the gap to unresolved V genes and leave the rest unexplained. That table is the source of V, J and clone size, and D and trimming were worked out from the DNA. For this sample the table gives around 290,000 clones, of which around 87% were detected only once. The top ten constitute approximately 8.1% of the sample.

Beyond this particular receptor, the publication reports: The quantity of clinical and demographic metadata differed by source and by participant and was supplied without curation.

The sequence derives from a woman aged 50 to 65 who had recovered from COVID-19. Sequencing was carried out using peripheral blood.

Read as DNA, the sequence is TGCGCCAGCAGTCTCGACCCTACAGGGGGCCTTGGAAACACCATATATTTT. It encodes CASSLDPTGGLGNTIYF. In this chain, TRBV4-1 is recombined with TRBJ1-3, with TRBD1 identical over 9 junction bases. The germline V and J ends show losses of 6 bases and 3 bases respectively, and no gene match explains 12 bases of the junction. The germline V gene encodes CDR1 MGHRA and CDR2 YSYEKL. Taken from cysteine to phenylalanine, the CDR3 has 17 residues. Only CDR3 DNA remains: 51 bases, in frame from the first base.